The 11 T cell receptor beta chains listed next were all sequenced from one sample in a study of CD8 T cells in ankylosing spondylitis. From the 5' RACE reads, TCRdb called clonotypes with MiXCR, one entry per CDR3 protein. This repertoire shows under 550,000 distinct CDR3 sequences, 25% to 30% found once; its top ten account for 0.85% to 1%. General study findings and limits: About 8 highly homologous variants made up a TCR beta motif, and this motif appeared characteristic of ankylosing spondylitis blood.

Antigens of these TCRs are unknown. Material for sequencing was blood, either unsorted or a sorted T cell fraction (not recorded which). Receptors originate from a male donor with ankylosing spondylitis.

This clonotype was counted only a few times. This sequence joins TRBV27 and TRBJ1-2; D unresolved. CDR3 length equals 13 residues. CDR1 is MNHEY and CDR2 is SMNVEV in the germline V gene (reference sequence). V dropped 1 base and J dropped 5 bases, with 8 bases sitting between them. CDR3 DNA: TGTGCCAGCAGTTTATACCCTGGTTATGGCTACACCTTC. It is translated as CASSLYPGYGYTF.

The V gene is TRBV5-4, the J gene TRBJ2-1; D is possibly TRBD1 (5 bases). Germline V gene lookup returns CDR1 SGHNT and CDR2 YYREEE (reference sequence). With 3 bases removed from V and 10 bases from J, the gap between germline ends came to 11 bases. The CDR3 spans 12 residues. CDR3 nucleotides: TGTGCCAGCAGCTCCCCCGACAGAGAGCAGTTCTTC. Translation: CASSSPDREQFF. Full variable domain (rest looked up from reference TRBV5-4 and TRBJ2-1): ETGVTQSPTHLIKTRGQQVTLRCSSQSGHNTVSWYQQALGQGPQFIFQYYREEENGRGNFPPRFSGLQFPNYSSELNVNALELDDSALYLCASSSPDREQFFGPGTRLTVL.

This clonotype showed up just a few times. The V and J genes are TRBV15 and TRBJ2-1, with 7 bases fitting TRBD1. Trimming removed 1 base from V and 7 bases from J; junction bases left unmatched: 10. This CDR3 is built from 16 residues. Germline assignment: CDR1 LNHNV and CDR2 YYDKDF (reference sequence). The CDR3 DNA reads TGTGCCACCAGCAGAGTAATAGGACAGGTACCGAATGAGCAGTTCTTC. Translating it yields CATSRVIGQVPNEQFF.

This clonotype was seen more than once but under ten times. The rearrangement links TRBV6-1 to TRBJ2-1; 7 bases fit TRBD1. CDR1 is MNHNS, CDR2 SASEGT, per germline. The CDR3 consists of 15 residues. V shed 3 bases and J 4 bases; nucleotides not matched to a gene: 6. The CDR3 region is CASSDQGVGYNEQFF. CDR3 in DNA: TGTGCCAGCAGTGATCAGGGGGTAGGGTACAATGAGCAGTTCTTC.

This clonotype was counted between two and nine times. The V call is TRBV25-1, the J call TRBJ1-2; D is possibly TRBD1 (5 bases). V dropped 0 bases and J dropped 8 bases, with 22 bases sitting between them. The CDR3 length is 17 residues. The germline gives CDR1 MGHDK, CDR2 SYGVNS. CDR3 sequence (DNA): TGTGCCAGCAGTGAATATATTCGGGGGGGAGACGGACGGGGCTACACCTTC. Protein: CASSEYIRGGDGRGYTF.

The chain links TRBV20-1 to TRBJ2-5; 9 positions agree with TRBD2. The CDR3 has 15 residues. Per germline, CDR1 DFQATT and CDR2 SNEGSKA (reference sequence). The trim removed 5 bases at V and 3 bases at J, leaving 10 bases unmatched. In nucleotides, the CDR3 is TGCAGTGCTCCATCGCAGGCGGGAGGGGAAGAGACCCAGTACTTC. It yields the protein CSAPSQAGGEETQYF.

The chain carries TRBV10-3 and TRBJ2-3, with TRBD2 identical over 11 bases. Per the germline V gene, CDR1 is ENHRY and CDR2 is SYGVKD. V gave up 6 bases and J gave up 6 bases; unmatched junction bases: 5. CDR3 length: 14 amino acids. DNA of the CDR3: TGTGCCATCAGAGGGACTAGCGGAGCGGATACGCAGTATTTT. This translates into CAIRGTSGADTQYF.

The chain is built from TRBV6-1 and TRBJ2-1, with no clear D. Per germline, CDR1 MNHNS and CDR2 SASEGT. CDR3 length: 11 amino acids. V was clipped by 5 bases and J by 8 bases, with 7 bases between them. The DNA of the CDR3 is TGTGCCAGCAGTTTTTACGATGAGCAGTTCTTC. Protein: CASSFYDEQFF.

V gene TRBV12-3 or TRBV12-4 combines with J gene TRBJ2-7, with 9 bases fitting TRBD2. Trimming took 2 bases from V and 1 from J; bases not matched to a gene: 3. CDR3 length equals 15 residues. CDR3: CASSLTSGLSYEQYF. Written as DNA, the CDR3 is TGTGCCAGCAGTTTAACTAGCGGGTTATCCTACGAGCAGTACTTC.

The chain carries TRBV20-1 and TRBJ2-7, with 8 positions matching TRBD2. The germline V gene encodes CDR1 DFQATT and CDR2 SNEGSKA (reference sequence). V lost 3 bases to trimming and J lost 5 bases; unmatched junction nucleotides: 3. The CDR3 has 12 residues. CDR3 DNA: TGCAGTGCTAGCGGGAGGGCCCACGAGCAGTACTTC. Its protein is CSASGRAHEQYF.

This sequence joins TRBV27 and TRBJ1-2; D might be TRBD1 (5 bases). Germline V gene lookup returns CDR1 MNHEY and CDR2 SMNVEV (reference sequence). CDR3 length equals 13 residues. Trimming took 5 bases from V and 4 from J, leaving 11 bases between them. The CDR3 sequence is CASSIGEAYGYTF. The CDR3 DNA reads TGTGCCAGCAGTATAGGGGAAGCCTATGGCTACACCTTC.